A single sample is the source of the 28 T cell receptor beta chains below, sequenced in a study of human CD8 memory T cell subsets. Making the TCR beta libraries relied on UMI-labeled 5' RACE. TCRdb reprocessed the 5' RACE reads and stores each CDR3 protein as one record, lacking DNA. In all, the sample yields 7,500 to 9,500 distinct CDR3 sequences. Source material: CD8+ T cells from PBMCs. Receptor source: a human donor in good health.

The chain has TRBV5-5 and TRBJ1-4; TCRdb calls TRBD1, which cannot be checked without DNA. CDR3 length: 18 residues. The germline CDR1 and CDR2 sequences are SGHKS and YYEKEE (reference sequence). The chain's CDR3 is CASSLEGDPHRDLRKLFF.

The chain is built from TRBV25-1 and TRBJ2-1; checking the TCRdb D call of TRBD1 is not possible without DNA. Germline V lookup: CDR1 MGHDK, CDR2 SYGVNS. The CDR3 covers 14 residues. CDR3 sequence: CASRGPRGYNEQFF. Variable domain in full (rest from reference TRBV25-1 and TRBJ2-1): EADIYQTPRYLVIGTGKKITLECSQTMGHDKMYWYQQDPGMELHLIHYSYGVNSTEKGDLSSESTVSRIRTEHFPLTLESARPSHTSQYLCASRGPRGYNEQFFGPGTRLTVL.

This chain links TRBV4-1 with TRBJ1-5. The CDR3 has 14 amino acids. CDR1 is MGHRA and CDR2 is YSYEKL in the germline V gene. The CDR3 sequence is CASSQDVRYQPQHF.

By frequency, this clonotype is medium-sized (0.01 to 0.1%). V gene TRBV5-1 combines with J gene TRBJ2-2; TCRdb's D call of TRBD1 is untestable without DNA. The germline gives CDR1 SGHRS, CDR2 YFSETQ. The CDR3 extends over 12 amino acids. The CDR3 reads CASRSGTGELFF.

This chain joins TRBV9 and TRBJ2-7; absent DNA, TCRdb's TRBD1 call cannot be checked. The CDR3 totals 13 residues. Germline CDR1 SGDLS, CDR2 YYNGEE. The CDR3 region is CASSVGGEYEQYF.

The chain joins TRBV28 to TRBJ2-5; TCRdb's D gene call, TRBD1, goes unchecked for lack of DNA. This CDR3 region has 15 residues. CDR1 is MDHEN and CDR2 is SYDVKM in the germline V gene. The CDR3 sequence: CASTSLPGYQETQYF.

The V gene is TRBV9, the J gene TRBJ1-1; TCRdb's assignment of TRBD1 cannot be checked, as there is no DNA. CDR3 length equals 14 residues. CDR1 is SGDLS and CDR2 is YYNGEE in the germline V gene. Here the CDR3 reads CASSLRGFLTEAFF.

This chain links TRBV5-5 with TRBJ2-1; as DNA is missing, the TRBD1 call by TCRdb cannot be tested. CDR3 length equals 12 residues. Germline V gene data show CDR1 as SGHKS and CDR2 as YYEKEE (reference sequence). The chain's CDR3 is CASTGQYNEQFF.

V usage is TRBV4-1 and J usage is TRBJ2-7; TCRdb's D call, TRBD2, is unchecked because there is no DNA. CDR1 and CDR2 (germline): MGHRA, YSYEKL. The CDR3 has 15 amino acids. CDR3 in amino acids: CASSQTSGRAYEQYF.

The chain's CDR3 is CASSAGGGTDTQYF. The V and J genes are TRBV18 and TRBJ2-3; TCRdb names TRBD1, which stays unverified in the absence of DNA. This CDR3 region has 14 residues. Per germline, CDR1 KGHSH and CDR2 LQKENI.

J is TRBJ2-7 and V is TRBV20-1; TCRdb designates TRBD1, a call that cannot be tested without DNA. This CDR3 is built from 13 residues. The germline V gene encodes CDR1 DFQATT and CDR2 SNEGSKA (reference sequence). The CDR3: CSAQGQGGYEQYF.

The chain couples TRBV9 to TRBJ2-5; TCRdb's D call, TRBD1, is unchecked because there is no DNA. The CDR3 consists of 15 residues. Per germline, CDR1 SGDLS and CDR2 YYNGEE. The CDR3 sequence: CASSVGPTAQETQYF.

The CDR3 region is CASSQEVADRGNGYTF. The chain carries TRBV4-1 and TRBJ1-2; TCRdb proposes TRBD1, but this gene call is untestable without DNA. In germline, CDR1 is MGHRA, CDR2 YSYEKL. The CDR3 extends over 16 amino acids.

The chain combines TRBV7-9 with TRBJ1-5; lacking DNA, the TRBD1 call made by TCRdb goes unchecked. Germline lookup yields CDR1 SEHNR and CDR2 FQNEAQ (reference sequence). The length of the CDR3 is 14 residues. The CDR3 region is CASSPSTIREPQHF.

Judged by frequency, this clonotype is medium-sized. This chain joins TRBV27 and TRBJ2-1; absent DNA, TCRdb's TRBD1 call cannot be checked. The CDR3 runs to 16 residues. The germline V gene encodes CDR1 MNHEY and CDR2 SMNVEV (reference sequence). CDR3 region: CASSLRNGRGINEQFF.

The CDR3 is CASSQRLGSHQPQHF. This chain joins TRBV28 and TRBJ1-5. CDR1 and CDR2 (germline): MDHEN, SYDVKM. The CDR3 contains 15 residues.

V gene TRBV19 combines with J gene TRBJ2-1. The CDR3 has 15 residues. Looked up from germline, CDR1 is LNHDA and CDR2 is SQIVND (reference sequence). CDR3 in amino acids: CASSMGAESWNEQFF.

This chain links TRBV29-1 with TRBJ2-7. CDR1 and CDR2 (germline): SQVTM, ANQGSEA. This CDR3 contains 15 residues. CDR3 amino acids: CSVEDRGASSYEQYF.

This chain joins TRBV3-1 and TRBJ1-1; the TCRdb D gene call, TRBD1, has no DNA to confirm it. CDR3 length equals 15 residues. Germline values: CDR1 LGHDT, CDR2 YNNKEL (reference sequence). The CDR3 here is CASSPPTAVGTEAFF.

The chain recombines TRBV6-2 or TRBV6-3 with TRBJ1-5; the TCRdb call, TRBD1, lacks DNA for checking. Germline V CDR1 and CDR2: MNHEY, SVGEGT. The CDR3 consists of 14 residues. CDR3 region: CASSYGGFSQPQHF.

The chain employs TRBV20-1 and TRBJ2-5; TCRdb's D gene call, TRBD1, goes unchecked for lack of DNA. Germline V CDR1 and CDR2: DFQATT, SNEGSKA (reference sequence). The CDR3 consists of 15 residues. CDR3 sequence: CSARDHYRGIETQYF.

The chain links TRBV9 to TRBJ1-1; the D gene TCRdb calls, TRBD1, cannot be checked with no DNA. There are 13 residues in the CDR3. Germline V lookup: CDR1 SGDLS, CDR2 YYNGEE. Here the CDR3 reads CASSPRAGTQAFF.

This chain uses TRBV15 with TRBJ2-1; TCRdb's D call of TRBD2 is untestable without DNA. This CDR3 spans 16 amino acids. Germline CDR1 LNHNV, CDR2 YYDKDF (reference sequence). The CDR3 region is CATSRDRSGSLNEQFF.

The genes are TRBV19 and TRBJ2-3; absent DNA, TCRdb's TRBD1 call cannot be checked. CDR3 length: 15 residues. CDR1 and CDR2 (germline): LNHDA, SQIVND (reference sequence). This CDR3 reads CASAPSGFSTDTQYF.

The chain recombines TRBV11-3 with TRBJ1-2. Germline CDR1 reads SGHNT; CDR2 reads YENEEA. The CDR3 is 14 residues long. CDR3 in amino acids: CASSGAAFTYGYTF.

According to its frequency, this clonotype is medium-sized (0.01 to 0.1%). This chain joins TRBV7-8 and TRBJ2-3; the TRBD2 assignment by TCRdb is unverifiable without DNA. CDR3 length equals 15 residues. Germline-derived CDR1 and CDR2 are SGHVS and FQNEAQ. CDR3 in amino acids: CASSPPSGSPDTQYF.

By frequency, this clonotype is medium-sized. J is TRBJ2-5 and V is TRBV28; the TRBD2 assignment by TCRdb is unverifiable without DNA. The CDR3 totals 18 residues. The V gene's germline CDR1 is MDHEN and CDR2 SYDVKM. The CDR3 sequence: CASSSLLLSGRRTETQYF.

This sequence joins TRBV28 and TRBJ2-1; TCRdb gives TRBD2 as the D gene, but with no DNA this cannot be confirmed. Germline values: CDR1 MDHEN, CDR2 SYDVKM. The CDR3 has 15 residues. This CDR3 is CASSPPGSGRNEQFF.